This TCR beta chain is from a study of blood T cell repertoires in COVID-19 (dated by TCRdb to 2019 to 2021). For the wider study: Collaborator samples came from the United States, Italy and Spain and covered acute and convalescent phases of COVID-19. HLA class I and class II types, where available, came from metadata supplied by the sample provider rather than from assay-based typing. The dataset comprised deeply sampled blood TCRbeta repertoires from subjects exposed to, actively infected with, or recovered from COVID-19. The material from the prospective study consisted of cDNA or gDNA derived from T cells, B-cell-depleted T cells, or PBMCs. The samples were drawn from two sources: the first 160 participants of the ongoing ImmuneRACE study, and fewer than 1,500 subjects contributed by 6 global collaborators. Nearly every sample came with metadata listing a de-identified subject ID, COVID-19 status, age in years and sex. The repertoires were released in a freely available public database meant as a resource for research on the immune response to SARS-CoV-2.

Trimming leaves V shorter by 4 bases and J shorter by 0 bases, with the junction holding 3 bases beyond the gene matches. The CDR3 contains 15 residues, cysteine and phenylalanine counted. Just CDR3 DNA is preserved here, 45 bases in frame from base 1. Per the germline V gene (reference sequence), LGHDT is the CDR1 and YNNKEL is the CDR2. In Seattle, one collaborating source enrolled patients while the infection was active and tracked those patients longitudinally over the course of disease. Each collaborating institution followed its own protocols to collect whole blood in K2EDTA tubes. For TCRbeta analysis, collaborator samples were shipped as frozen whole blood, as isolated PBMCs, or as DNA extracted from either sample type. Notes on this clone: What this receptor recognizes is not known. Base-call qualities are not available, and no considerably larger clone is one nucleotide away.

The investigation overall reported the following: The amount of clinical and demographic metadata varied by source and participant and was provided uncurated.

TCRbeta CDR3 regions were amplified from genomic DNA using the immunoSEQ Assay, a bias-controlled multiplex PCR. The source study handled its data this way. The number of nucleated cells in each sample was estimated from the amplification of reference gene primers within the assay. To quantify the absolute abundance of each unique TCRbeta CDR3 rearrangement, sequence reads were collapsed and filtered. Productive Simpson clonality was computed per sample as the square root of Simpson's diversity index over productive rearrangements. TCRdb provides this immuneACCESS table in a form limited to in-frame rearrangements. Some clones are lacking; in checked studies, under half of them reflect an unresolved V gene, and why the rest are absent is not known. The DNA gave D and trimming, while V, J and clone size come from that table. The sample table holds about 92,000 clones, of which roughly 85% were seen once. The ten largest clones take up 15% to 20% of the sample.

The clonotype originates from a woman in her sixties with COVID-19, enrolled during active disease. This chain is built from TRBV3-1 (or the pseudogene TRBV3-2) and TRBJ1-3, and 7 junction bases match TRBD1. The specimen sequenced was peripheral blood. The DNA reads as follows: TGTGCCAGCAGCCTCGGGACAGTCTCTGGAAACACCATATATTTT. Its product reads: CASSLGTVSGNTIYF.